The rows below give T cell receptor beta chains drawn from one sample of a study of blood T cell repertoires in COVID-19. Generated by immunoSEQ multiplex PCR, the TCRdb table keeps only in-frame clones and is missing some. Altogether around 150,000 clones are present, roughly 91% being singletons, with the ten largest covering roughly 4.8%. Sequenced material: peripheral blood. These receptors were collected from a woman between 50 and 59 years old with acute or convalescent COVID-19. The CDR3 runs from the conserved cysteine through the conserved F or W. Each record gives: J gene, V gene, CDR3 protein.

J gene: TRBJ2-5
V gene: TRBV6-5
CDR3 protein: CASSSYLPQGRETQYF

J gene: TRBJ1-4
V gene: TRBV15
CDR3 protein: CATSGTRGDSLAEKLFF

J gene: TRBJ2-1
V gene: TRBV28
CDR3 protein: CASSFVQGSSYNEQFF

J gene: TRBJ1-3
V gene: TRBV7-9
CDR3 protein: CASSLGRQGPFSGNTIYF

J gene: TRBJ2-6
V gene: TRBV10-3
CDR3 protein: CAISDIGAGANVLTF

J gene: TRBJ2-1
V gene: TRBV5-6
CDR3 protein: CASSLFGGSSYNEQFF

J gene: TRBJ2-7
V gene: TRBV5-4
CDR3 protein: CASSLRRRGRGTSYEQYF

J gene: TRBJ1-5
V gene: TRBV24-1
CDR3 protein: CATSDRANQPQHF

J gene: TRBJ2-7
V gene: TRBV6-6
CDR3 protein: CASRSGTGSYEQYF

J gene: TRBJ1-3
V gene: TRBV7-9
CDR3 protein: CASSRDRAGNTIYF

J gene: TRBJ2-7
V gene: TRBV30
CDR3 protein: CAWSKRDNSYEQYF

J gene: TRBJ1-4
V gene: TRBV4-1
CDR3 protein: CASSQGRGPPEKLFF

J gene: TRBJ1-5
V gene: TRBV29-1
CDR3 protein: CSVGAGVGNQPQHF

J gene: TRBJ1-1
V gene: TRBV4-3
CDR3 protein: CASSQDYRAAFTEAFF

J gene: TRBJ1-3
V gene: TRBV6-5
CDR3 protein: CASRQQGAGNTIYF

J gene: TRBJ2-7
V gene: TRBV10-2
CDR3 protein: CASSVTSRGIEQYF

J gene: TRBJ2-1
V gene: TRBV7-9
CDR3 protein: CASSSSDWYNEQFF

J gene: TRBJ2-5
V gene: TRBV19
CDR3 protein: CASSHSCIGGQETQYF

J gene: TRBJ1-2
V gene: TRBV6-5
CDR3 protein: CATSPGQNYGYTF

J gene: TRBJ1-2
V gene: TRBV11-2
CDR3 protein: CASSQDRGAGYTF

J gene: TRBJ1-3
V gene: TRBV4-3
CDR3 protein: CASSQDPRGLNTIYF

J gene: TRBJ2-5
V gene: TRBV27
CDR3 protein: CASSVRYQETQYF

J gene: TRBJ2-1
V gene: TRBV15
CDR3 protein: CATSAWGTGTYNEQFF

J gene: TRBJ1-1
V gene: TRBV25-1
CDR3 protein: CASSEGGNTEAFF

J gene: TRBJ1-2
V gene: TRBV6-5
CDR3 protein: CASSPEQGGGYTF

J gene: TRBJ1-2
V gene: TRBV12-3/TRBV12-4
CDR3 protein: CASSLGTANGYTF

J gene: TRBJ1-1
V gene: TRBV28
CDR3 protein: CASSLKTTEAFF

J gene: TRBJ1-1
V gene: TRBV5-6
CDR3 protein: CASSYRTNTEAFF

J gene: TRBJ1-5
V gene: TRBV7-2
CDR3 protein: CASKATPSGNQPQHF

J gene: TRBJ1-4
V gene: TRBV5-4
CDR3 protein: CASSSHQGSEKLFF

J gene: TRBJ2-1
V gene: TRBV5-4
CDR3 protein: CASSSSGGSYNEQFF